This T cell receptor beta chain appears in the sequencing data of a study of a mutant IDH1 vaccine in newly diagnosed glioma. Overall study findings and caveats: Pseudoprogression apparently tracked independently of changes in top peripheral T cell clonotypes. Of the patients, 80% to 95% had vaccine-induced immune responses.

The protocol was immunoSEQ multiplex PCR, while the TCRdb copy is restricted to in-frame clones and leaves out a portion. The sample shows roughly 70,000 clones, 80% to 90% of them seen only once. Time point denoted: baseline, week 1 (first vaccination visit). Described treatment: pre-vaccination baseline after standard-of-care therapy. Each donor presented with a new WHO grade 3 or 4 astrocytoma that tested IDH1-mutant and showed ATRX loss. In the case of this clone: Its antigen remains unknown.

The CDR3 is 14 residues long. Per the germline V gene, CDR1 is MNHNS and CDR2 is SASEGT. Trimming removed 7 bases from V and 0 bases from J, with 10 bases in between. The source material was PBMCs, sampled from a glioma patient treated with radiotherapy, temozolomide or both. The receptor's source is a man aged 25-45 years with glioma. The chain couples TRBV6-1 to TRBJ1-5; D remains ambiguous. CDR3 protein: CASTDGYSNQPQHF. The CDR3 DNA reads TGTGCCAGCACTGACGGATATAGCAATCAGCCCCAGCATTTT.